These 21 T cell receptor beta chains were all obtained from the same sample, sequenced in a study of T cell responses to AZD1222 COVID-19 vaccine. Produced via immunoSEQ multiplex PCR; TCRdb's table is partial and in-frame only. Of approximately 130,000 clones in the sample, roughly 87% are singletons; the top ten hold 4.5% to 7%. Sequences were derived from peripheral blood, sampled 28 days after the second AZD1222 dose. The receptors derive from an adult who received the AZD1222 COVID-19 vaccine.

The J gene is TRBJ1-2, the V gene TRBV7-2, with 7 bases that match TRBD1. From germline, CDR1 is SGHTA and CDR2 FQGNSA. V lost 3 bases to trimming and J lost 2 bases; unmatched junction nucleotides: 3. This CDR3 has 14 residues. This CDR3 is CASSFPTGNYGYTF. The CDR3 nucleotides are TGTGCCAGCAGCTTCCCGACAGGGAACTATGGCTACACCTTC. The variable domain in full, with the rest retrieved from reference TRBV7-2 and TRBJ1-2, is GAGVSQSPSNKVTEKGKDVELRCDPISGHTALYWYRQSLGQGLEFLIYFQGNSAPDKSGLPSDRFSAERTGGSVSTLTIQRTQQEDSAVYLCASSFPTGNYGYTFGSGTRLTVV.

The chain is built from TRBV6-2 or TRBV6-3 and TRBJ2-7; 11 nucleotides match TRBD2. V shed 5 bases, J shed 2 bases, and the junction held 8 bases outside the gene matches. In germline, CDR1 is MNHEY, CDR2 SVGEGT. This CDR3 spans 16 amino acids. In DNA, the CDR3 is TGTGCCAGCAGTCACCGACTAGCGGGAAACCCCTACGAGCAGTACTTC. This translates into CASSHRLAGNPYEQYF.

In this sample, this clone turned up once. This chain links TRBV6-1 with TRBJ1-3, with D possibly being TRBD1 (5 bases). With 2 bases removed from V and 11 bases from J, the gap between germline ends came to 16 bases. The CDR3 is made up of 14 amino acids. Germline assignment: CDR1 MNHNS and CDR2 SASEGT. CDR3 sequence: CASSEKGAESAIYF. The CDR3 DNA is TGTGCCAGCAGTGAAAAAGGGGCTGAGTCAGCCATATATTTT.

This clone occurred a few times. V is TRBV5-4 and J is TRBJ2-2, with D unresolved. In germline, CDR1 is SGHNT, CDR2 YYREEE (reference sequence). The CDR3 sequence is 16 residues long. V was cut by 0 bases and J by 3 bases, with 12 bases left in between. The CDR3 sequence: CASSLASTADTGELFF. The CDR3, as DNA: TGTGCCAGCAGCTTGGCCAGCACAGCAGACACCGGGGAGCTGTTTTTT.

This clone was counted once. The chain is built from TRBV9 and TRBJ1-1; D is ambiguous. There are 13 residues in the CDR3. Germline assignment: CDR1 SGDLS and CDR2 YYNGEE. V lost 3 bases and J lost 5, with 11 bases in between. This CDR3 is CASSGGVGTEAFF. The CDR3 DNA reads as TGTGCCAGCAGCGGCGGGGTCGGTACTGAAGCTTTCTTT.

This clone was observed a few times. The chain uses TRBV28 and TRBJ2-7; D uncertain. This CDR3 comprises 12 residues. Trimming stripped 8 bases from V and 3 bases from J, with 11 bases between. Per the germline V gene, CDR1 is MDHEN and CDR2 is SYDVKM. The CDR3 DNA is TGTGCCAGCGCCTCTCATTACTACGAGCAGTACTTC. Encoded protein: CASASHYYEQYF. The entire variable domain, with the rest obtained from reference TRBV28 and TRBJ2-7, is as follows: DVKVTQSSRYLVKRTGEKVFLECVQDMDHENMFWYRQDPGLGLRLIYFSYDVKMKEKGDIPEGYSVSREKKERFSLILESASTNQTSMYLCASASHYYEQYFGPGTRLTVT.

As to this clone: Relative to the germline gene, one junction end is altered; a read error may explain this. For the CDR3, the DNA is TGTGCCAACAGCGGTGACACATATCAGCCCCAGCATTTT. Protein sequence: CANSGDTYQPQHF. The chain links TRBV7-9 to TRBJ1-5; D gene ambiguous. The CDR3 is 13 residues long. Germline CDR1 is SEHNR and CDR2 is FQNEAQ (reference sequence).

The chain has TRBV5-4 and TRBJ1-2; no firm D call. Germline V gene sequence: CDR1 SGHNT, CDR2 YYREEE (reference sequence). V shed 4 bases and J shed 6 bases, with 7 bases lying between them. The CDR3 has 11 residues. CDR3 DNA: TGTGCCAGCAGCCCCGGACATGGCTACACCTTC. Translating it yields CASSPGHGYTF.

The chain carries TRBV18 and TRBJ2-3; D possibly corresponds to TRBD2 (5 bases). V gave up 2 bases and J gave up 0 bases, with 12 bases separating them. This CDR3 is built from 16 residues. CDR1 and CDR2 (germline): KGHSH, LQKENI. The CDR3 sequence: CASSPTGILSTDTQYF. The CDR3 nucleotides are TGTGCCAGCTCACCAACGGGGATACTAAGCACAGATACGCAGTATTTT.

CDR3 amino acids: CASSNRAVMWPQHF. In nucleotides, the CDR3 is TGTGCCAGCAGTAACCGGGCTGTGATGTGGCCCCAGCATTTT. J is TRBJ1-5 and V is TRBV27; D is unresolved. Germline CDR1 reads MNHEY; CDR2 reads SMNVEV (reference sequence). Trimming pared 5 bases from V and 9 bases from J, leaving 17 bases between. The CDR3 extends over 14 amino acids.

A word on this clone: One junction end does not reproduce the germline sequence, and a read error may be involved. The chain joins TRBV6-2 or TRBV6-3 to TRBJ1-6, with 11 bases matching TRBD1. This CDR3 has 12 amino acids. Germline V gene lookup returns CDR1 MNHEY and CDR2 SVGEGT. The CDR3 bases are TGTGCCAGCAGTTACGCCGGACAGGGGGCGGTTTTT. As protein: CASSYAGQGAVF.

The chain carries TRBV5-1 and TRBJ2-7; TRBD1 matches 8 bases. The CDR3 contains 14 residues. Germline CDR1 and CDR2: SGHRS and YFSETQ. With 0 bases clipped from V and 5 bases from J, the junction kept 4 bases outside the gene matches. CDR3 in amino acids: CASSLAGGINEQYF. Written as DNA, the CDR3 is TGCGCCAGCAGCTTGGCAGGGGGCATCAACGAGCAGTACTTC.

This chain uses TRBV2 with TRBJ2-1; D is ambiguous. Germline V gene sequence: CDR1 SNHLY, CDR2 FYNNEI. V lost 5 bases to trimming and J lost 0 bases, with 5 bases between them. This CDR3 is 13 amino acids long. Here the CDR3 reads CASSSLSYNEQFF. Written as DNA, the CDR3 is TGTGCCAGCAGTAGCCTCTCCTACAATGAGCAGTTCTTC.

CDR3 nucleotides: TGCGCCAGCAGCTTGGTCCCGAACTCTGGAAACACCATATATTTT. Protein: CASSLVPNSGNTIYF. This chain uses TRBV5-1 with TRBJ1-3; D ambiguous. Trimming pared 0 bases from V and 0 bases from J, leaving 7 bases between. CDR3 length: 15 residues. Germline V lookup: CDR1 SGHRS, CDR2 YFSETQ.

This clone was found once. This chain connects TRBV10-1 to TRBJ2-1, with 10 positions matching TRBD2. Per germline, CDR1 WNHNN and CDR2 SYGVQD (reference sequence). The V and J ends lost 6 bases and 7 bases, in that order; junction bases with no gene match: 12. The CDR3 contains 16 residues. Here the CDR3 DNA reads TGCGCCAGCAGCGCGGCGGCTAGCGGGAGTTGGAATGAGCAGTTCTTC. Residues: CASSAAASGSWNEQFF.

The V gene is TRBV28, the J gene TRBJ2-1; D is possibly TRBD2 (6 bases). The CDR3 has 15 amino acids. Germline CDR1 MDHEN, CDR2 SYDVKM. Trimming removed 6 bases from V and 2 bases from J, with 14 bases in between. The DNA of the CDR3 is TGTGCCAGCAGCCCCGACTGGACTACCTACAATGAGCAGTTCTTC. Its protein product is CASSPDWTTYNEQFF.

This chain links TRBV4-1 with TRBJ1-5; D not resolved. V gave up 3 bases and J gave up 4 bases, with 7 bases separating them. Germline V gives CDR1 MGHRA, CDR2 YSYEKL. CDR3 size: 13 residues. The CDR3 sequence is CASSQKLNQPQHF. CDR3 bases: TGCGCCAGCAGCCAGAAACTGAATCAGCCCCAGCATTTT.

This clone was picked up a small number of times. This chain's CDR3 is CSVDTDTQYF. CDR3 sequence (DNA): TGCAGCGTTGATACAGATACGCAGTATTTT. This chain joins TRBV29-1 and TRBJ2-3; D unresolved. The CDR3 sequence is 10 residues long. Deletions cut 3 bases from V and 3 bases from J, with 1 base between. Germline V gene lookup returns CDR1 SQVTM and CDR2 ANQGSEA.

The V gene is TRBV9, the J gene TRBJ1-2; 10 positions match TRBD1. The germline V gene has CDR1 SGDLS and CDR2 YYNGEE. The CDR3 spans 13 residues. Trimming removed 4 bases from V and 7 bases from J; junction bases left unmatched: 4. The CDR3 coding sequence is TGTGCCAGCAGCTCGACAGGGGGCCTTGGCTACACCTTC. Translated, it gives CASSSTGGLGYTF.

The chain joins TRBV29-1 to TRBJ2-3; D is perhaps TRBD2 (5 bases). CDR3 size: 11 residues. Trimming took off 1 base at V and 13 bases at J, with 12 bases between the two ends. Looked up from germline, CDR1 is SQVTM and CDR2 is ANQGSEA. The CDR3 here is CSVEGRPGKYF. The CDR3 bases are TGCAGCGTTGAAGGGCGTCCGGGAAAGTATTTT.

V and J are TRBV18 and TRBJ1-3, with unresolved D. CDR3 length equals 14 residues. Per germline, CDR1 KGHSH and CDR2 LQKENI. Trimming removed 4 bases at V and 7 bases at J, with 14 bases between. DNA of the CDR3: TGTGCCAGCTCACTTGACACGGAGCGGAACACCATATATTTT. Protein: CASSLDTERNTIYF.